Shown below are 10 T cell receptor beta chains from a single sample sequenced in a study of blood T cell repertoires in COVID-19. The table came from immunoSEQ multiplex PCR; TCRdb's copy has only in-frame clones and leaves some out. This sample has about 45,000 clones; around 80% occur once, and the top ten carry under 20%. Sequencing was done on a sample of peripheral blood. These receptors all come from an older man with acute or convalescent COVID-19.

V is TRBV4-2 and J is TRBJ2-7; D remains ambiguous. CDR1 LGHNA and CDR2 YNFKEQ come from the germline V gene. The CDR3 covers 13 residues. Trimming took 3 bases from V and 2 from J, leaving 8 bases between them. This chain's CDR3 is CASSHASAYEQYF. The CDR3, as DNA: TGTGCCAGCAGCCACGCCTCAGCCTACGAGCAGTACTTC.

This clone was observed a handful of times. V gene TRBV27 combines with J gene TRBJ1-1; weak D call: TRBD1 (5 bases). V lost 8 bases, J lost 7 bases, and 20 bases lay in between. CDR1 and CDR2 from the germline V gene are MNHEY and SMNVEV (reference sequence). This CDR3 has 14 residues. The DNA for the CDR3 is TGTGCCAGCTTCCTCGTAGGGGCCGCGAGTGAAGCTTTCTTT. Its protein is CASFLVGAASEAFF.

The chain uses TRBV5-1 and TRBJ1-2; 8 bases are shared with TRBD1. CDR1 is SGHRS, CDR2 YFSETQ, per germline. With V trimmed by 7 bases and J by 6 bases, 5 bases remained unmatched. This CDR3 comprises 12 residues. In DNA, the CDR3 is TGCGCCAGCCGGACAGGGTTTGATGGCTACACCTTC. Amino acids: CASRTGFDGYTF.

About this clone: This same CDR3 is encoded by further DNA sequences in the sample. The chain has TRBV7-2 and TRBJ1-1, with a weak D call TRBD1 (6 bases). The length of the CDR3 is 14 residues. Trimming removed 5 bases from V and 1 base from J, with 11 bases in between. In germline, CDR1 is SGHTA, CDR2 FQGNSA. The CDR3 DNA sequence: TGTGCCAGCAGCCCCCGACAGGAGAACACTGAAGCTTTCTTT. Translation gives CASSPRQENTEAFF.

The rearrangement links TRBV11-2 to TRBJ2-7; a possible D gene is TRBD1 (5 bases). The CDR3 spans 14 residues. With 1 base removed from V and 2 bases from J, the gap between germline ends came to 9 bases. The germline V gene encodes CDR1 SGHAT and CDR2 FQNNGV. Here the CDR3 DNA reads TGTGCCAGCAGCTTAGGGGGCCTAACCTACGAGCAGTACTTC. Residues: CASSLGGLTYEQYF.

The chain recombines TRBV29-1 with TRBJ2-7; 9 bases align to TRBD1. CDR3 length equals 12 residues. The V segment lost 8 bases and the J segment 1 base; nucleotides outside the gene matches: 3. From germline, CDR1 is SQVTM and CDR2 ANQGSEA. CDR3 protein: CSPGQGSYEQYF. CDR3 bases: TGCAGCCCGGGACAGGGATCCTACGAGCAGTACTTC.

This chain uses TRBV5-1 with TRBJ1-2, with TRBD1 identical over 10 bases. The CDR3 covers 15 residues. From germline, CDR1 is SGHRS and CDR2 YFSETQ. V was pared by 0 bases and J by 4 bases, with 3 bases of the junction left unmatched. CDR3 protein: CASSLGDRGFYGYTF. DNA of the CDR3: TGCGCCAGCAGCTTGGGGGACAGGGGATTCTATGGCTACACCTTC.

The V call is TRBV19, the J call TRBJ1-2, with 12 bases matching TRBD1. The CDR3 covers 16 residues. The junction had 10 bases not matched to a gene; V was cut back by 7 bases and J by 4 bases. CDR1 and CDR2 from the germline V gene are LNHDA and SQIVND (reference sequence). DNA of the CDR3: TGTGCCAGTACCCTATCAGGGACAGGGGGCACCTATGGCTACACCTTC. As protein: CASTLSGTGGTYGYTF.

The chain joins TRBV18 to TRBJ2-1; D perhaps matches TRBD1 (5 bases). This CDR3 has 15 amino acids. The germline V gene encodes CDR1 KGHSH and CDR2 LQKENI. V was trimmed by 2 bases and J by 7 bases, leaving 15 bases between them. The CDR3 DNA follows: TGTGCCAGCTCACCAGGGGTCGCACAGGCGAATGAGCAGTTCTTC. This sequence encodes CASSPGVAQANEQFF.

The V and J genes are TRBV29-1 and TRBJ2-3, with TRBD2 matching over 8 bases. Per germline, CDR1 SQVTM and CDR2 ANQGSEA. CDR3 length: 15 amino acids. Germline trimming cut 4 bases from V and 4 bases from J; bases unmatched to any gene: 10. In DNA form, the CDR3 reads TGCAGCGTTGCAAAGCGGGGGACGGGGTCAGATACGCAGTATTTT. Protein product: CSVAKRGTGSDTQYF.